This TCR beta chain was obtained from a study of blood T cell repertoires in COVID-19. V shed 4 bases and J 2 bases; nucleotides not matched to a gene: 5. The germline gives CDR1 SGHRS, CDR2 YFSETQ. This CDR3 contains 16 residues. Clones were read by immunoSEQ multiplex PCR, and TCRdb kept only the in-frame ones, dropping some. Of fewer than 120,000 clones in the sample, 88% are singletons; the top ten hold approximately 3.5%. This TCR derives from a woman between 45 and 65 years old with acute or convalescent COVID-19. The material sequenced was peripheral blood. This rearrangement joins TRBV5-1 to TRBJ2-3; TRBD2 matches 12 bases. CDR3 DNA sequence: TGCGCCAGCAGCCGCCTAGCGGGAGGGGACACAGATACGCAGTATTTT. Translating gives CASSRLAGGDTDTQYF.